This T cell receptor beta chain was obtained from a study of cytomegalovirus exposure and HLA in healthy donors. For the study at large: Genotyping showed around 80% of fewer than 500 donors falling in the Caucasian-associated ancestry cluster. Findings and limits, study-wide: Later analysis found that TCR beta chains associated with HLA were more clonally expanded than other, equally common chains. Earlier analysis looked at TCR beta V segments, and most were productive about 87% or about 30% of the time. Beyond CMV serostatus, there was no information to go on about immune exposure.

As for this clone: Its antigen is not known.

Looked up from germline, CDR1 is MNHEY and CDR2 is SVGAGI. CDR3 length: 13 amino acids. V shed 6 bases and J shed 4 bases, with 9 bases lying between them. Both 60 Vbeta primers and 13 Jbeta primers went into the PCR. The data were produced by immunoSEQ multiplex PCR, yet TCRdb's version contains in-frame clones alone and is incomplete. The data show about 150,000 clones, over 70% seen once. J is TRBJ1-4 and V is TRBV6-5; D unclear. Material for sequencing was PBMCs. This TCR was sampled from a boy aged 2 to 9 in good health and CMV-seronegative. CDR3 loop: CASSRRVNEKLFF. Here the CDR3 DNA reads TGTGCCAGCAGCCGACGGGTTAATGAAAAACTGTTTTTT.